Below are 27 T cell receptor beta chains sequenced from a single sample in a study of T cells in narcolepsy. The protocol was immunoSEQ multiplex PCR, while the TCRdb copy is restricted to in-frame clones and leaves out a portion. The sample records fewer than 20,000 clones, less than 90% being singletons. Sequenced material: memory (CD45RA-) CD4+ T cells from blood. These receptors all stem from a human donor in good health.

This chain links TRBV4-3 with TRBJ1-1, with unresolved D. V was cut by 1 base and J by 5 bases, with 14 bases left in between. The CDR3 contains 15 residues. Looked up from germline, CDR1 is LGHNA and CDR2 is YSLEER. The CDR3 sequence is CASSQGWKGWTEAFF. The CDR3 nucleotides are TGCGCCAGCAGCCAAGGGTGGAAAGGGTGGACTGAAGCTTTCTTT.

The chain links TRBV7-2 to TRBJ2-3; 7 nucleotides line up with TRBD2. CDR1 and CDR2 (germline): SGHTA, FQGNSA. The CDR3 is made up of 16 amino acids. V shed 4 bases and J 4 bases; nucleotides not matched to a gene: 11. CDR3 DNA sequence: TGTGCCAGCAGCTCCAGGACTAGTACCCTCTCAGATACGCAGTATTTT. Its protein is CASSSRTSTLSDTQYF.

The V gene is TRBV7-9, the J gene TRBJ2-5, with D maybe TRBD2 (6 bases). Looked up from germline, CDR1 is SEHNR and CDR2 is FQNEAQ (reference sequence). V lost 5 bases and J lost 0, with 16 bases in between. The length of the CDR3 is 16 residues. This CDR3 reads CASSPGDFPYQETQYF. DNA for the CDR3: TGTGCCAGCAGCCCGGGGGACTTCCCATACCAAGAGACCCAGTACTTC.

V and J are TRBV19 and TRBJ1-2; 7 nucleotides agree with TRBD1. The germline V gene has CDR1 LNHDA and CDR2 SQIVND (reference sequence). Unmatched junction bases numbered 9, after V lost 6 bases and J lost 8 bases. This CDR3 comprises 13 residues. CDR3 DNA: TGTGCCAGTAGCAAGACAGGGCAGCGGGGCTACACCTTC. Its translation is CASSKTGQRGYTF.

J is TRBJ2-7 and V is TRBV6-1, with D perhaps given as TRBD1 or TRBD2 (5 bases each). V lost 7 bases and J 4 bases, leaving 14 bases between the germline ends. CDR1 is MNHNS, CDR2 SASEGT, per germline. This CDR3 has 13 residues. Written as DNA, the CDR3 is TGTGCCAGCACTAACGGGGCGGGTTACGAGCAGTACTTC. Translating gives CASTNGAGYEQYF.

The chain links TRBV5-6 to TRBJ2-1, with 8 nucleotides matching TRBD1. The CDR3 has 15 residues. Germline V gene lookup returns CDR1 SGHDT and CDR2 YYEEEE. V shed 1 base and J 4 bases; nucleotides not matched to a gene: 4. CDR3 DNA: TGTGCCAGCAGCTTGTCTGGACAGGGATACAATGAGCAGTTCTTC. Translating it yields CASSLSGQGYNEQFF.

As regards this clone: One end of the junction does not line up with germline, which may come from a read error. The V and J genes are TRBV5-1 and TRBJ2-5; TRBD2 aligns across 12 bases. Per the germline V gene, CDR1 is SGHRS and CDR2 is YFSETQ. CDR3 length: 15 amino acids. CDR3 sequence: CARSPSGGEEETQYF. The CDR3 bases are TGCGCCCGCAGTCCTAGCGGGGGGGAGGAAGAGACCCAGTACTTC.

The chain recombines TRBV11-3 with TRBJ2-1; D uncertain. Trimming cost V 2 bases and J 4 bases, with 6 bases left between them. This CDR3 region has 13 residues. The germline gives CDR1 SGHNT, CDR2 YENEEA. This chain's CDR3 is CASSLPPYNEQFF. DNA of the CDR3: TGTGCCAGCAGCTTACCCCCATACAATGAGCAGTTCTTC.

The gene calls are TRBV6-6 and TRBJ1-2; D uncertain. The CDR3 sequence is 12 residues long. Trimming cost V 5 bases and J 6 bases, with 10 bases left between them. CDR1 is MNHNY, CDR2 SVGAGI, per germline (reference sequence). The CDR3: CASSLDYNGYTF. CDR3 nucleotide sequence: TGTGCCAGCAGTCTCGACTATAATGGCTACACCTTC.

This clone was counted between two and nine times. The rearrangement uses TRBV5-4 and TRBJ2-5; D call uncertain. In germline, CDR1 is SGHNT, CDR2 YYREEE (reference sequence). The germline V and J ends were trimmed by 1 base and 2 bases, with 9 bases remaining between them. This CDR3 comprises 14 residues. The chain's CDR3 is CASSLRSTQETQYF. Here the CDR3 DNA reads TGTGCCAGCAGCTTGCGCAGTACACAAGAGACCCAGTACTTC.

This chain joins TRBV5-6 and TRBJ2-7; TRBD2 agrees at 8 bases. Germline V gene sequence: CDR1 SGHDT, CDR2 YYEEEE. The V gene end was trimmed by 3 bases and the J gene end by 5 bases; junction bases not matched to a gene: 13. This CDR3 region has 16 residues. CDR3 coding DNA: TGTGCCAGCAGCTCCCTTAAAGCGGGAGAAAACCACGAGCAGTACTTC. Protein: CASSSLKAGENHEQYF.

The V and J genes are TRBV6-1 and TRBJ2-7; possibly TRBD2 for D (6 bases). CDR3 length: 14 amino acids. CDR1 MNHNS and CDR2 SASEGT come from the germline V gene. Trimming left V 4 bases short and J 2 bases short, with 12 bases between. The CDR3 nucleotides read TGTGCCAGCAGTGCCTCGGGGGAACCCTACGAGCAGTACTTC. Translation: CASSASGEPYEQYF.

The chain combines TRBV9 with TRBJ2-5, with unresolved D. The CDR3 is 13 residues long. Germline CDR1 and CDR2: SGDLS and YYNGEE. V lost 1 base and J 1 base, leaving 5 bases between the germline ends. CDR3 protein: CASSVSSQETQYF. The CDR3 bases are TGTGCCAGCAGCGTAAGTTCCCAAGAGACCCAGTACTTC.

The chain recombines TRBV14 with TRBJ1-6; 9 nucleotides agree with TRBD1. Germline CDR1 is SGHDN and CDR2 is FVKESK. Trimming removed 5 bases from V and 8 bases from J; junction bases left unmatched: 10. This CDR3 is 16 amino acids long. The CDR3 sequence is CASSKLQGAFDSPLHF. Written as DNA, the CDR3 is TGTGCCAGCAGCAAATTACAGGGGGCCTTTGATTCACCCCTCCACTTT.

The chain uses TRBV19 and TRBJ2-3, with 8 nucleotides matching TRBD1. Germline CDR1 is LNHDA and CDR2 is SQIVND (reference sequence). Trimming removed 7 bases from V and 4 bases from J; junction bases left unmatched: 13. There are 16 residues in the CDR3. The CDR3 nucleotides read TGTGCCAGTACTCTAACTAGGACAGGGCGCCCAGATACGCAGTATTTT. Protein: CASTLTRTGRPDTQYF.

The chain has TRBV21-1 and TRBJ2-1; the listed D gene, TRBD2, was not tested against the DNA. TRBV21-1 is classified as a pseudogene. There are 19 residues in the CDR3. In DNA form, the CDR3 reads TGTGCCAGCAGCAACTCCGGGGGCGGAAGGAGAGCGGGGGAGAATGAGCAGTTCTTC. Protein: CASSNSGGGRRAGENEQFF.

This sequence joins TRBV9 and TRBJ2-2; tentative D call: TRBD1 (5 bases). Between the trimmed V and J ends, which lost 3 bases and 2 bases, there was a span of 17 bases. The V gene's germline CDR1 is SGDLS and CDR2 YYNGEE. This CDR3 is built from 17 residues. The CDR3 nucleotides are TGTGCCAGCAGCGGGCCTTCTGGGGCGTCAAACACCGGGGAGCTGTTTTTT. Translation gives CASSGPSGASNTGELFF.

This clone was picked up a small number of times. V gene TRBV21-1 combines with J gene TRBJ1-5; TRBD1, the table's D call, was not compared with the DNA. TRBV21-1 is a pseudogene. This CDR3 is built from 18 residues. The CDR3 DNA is TGTGCCAGCAGCACCCGGACAGGGGGGTTCTATAGCAATCAGCCCCAGCATTTT. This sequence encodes CASSTRTGGFYSNQPQHF.

In DNA, the CDR3 is TGTGCCAGTAGTAGGTCCTACGAGCAGTACTTC. Protein sequence: CASSRSYEQYF. The chain carries TRBV19 and TRBJ2-7; D is ambiguous. With 4 bases removed from V and 1 base from J, the gap between germline ends came to 2 bases. This CDR3 contains 11 residues. CDR1 is LNHDA and CDR2 is SQIVND in the germline V gene (reference sequence).

The CDR3 sequence is CASSLGPQGNYGYTF. In DNA form, the CDR3 reads TGTGCCAGCAGCTTGGGACCACAGGGCAACTATGGCTACACCTTC. This chain uses TRBV5-6 with TRBJ1-2, with D tentatively TRBD1 (6 bases). There are 15 residues in the CDR3. Germline CDR1 is SGHDT and CDR2 is YYEEEE. Trimming removed 0 bases at V and 2 bases at J, with 11 bases between.

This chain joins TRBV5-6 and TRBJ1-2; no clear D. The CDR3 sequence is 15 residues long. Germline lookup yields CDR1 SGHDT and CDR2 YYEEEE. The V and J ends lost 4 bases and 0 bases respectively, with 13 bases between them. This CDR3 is CASSPPSYPNYGYTF. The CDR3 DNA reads TGTGCCAGCAGCCCTCCTAGTTATCCTAACTATGGCTACACCTTC.

The chain's CDR3 is CASSLGAGSMDRNQPQHF. As DNA, the CDR3 is TGTGCCAGCAGTTTGGGGGCGGGAAGCATGGATCGCAATCAGCCCCAGCATTTT. The chain is built from TRBV11-2 and TRBJ1-5; possibly TRBD1 for D (6 bases). CDR1 and CDR2 from the germline V gene are SGHAT and FQNNGV. There are 18 residues in the CDR3. Trimming took off 6 bases at V and 2 bases at J, with 23 bases between the two ends. Supplemented by reference TRBV11-2 and TRBJ1-5, the full variable domain reads EAGVAQSPRYKIIEKRQSVAFWCNPISGHATLYWYQQILGQGPKLLIQFQNNGVVDDSQLPKDRFSAERLKGVDSTLKIQPAKLEDSAVYLCASSLGAGSMDRNQPQHFGDGTRLSIL.

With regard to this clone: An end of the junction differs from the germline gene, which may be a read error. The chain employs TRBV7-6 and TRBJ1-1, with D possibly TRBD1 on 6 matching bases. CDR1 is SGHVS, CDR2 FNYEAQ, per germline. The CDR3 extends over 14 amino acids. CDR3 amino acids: CASRLGGPDTEAFF. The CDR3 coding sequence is TGTGCCAGCAGGTTAGGGGGGCCCGACACTGAAGCTTTCTTT.

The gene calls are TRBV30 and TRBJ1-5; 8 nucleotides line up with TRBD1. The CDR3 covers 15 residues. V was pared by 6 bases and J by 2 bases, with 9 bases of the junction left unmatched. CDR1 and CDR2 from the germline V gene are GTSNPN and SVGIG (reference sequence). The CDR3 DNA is TGTGCCTGCAGCAGGGGGCTCGTTGGCAATCAGCCCCAGCATTTT. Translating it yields CACSRGLVGNQPQHF.

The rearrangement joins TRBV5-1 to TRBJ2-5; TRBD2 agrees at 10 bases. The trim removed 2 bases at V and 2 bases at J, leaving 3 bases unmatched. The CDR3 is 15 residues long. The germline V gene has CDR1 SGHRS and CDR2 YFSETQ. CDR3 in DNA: TGCGCCAGCAGCTTACTAGCGGGGCTTCAAGAGACCCAGTACTTC. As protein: CASSLLAGLQETQYF.

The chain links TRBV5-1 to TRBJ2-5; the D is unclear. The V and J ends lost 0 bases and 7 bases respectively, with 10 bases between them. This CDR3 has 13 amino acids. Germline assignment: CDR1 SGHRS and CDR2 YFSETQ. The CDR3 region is CASSLVGLGTQYF. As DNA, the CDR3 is TGCGCCAGCAGCTTGGTTGGCTTGGGGACCCAGTACTTC. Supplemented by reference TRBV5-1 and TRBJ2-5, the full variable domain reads KAGVTQTPRYLIKTRGQQVTLSCSPISGHRSVSWYQQTPGQGLQFLFEYFSETQRNKGNFPGRFSGRQFSNSRSEMNVSTLELGDSALYLCASSLVGLGTQYFGPGTRLLVL.

CDR3 nucleotides: TGTGCCAGCAGCCTATACAGGGGAAGTCCCTCTGGGGCCAACGTCCTGACTTTC. This codes for CASSLYRGSPSGANVLTF. The chain has TRBV11-2 and TRBJ2-6, with TRBD1 matching 7 bases. Germline lookup yields CDR1 SGHAT and CDR2 FQNNGV. With V trimmed by 5 bases and J by 0 bases, 10 bases remained unmatched. The CDR3 runs 18 residues. Based on the CDR3 plus reference TRBV11-2 and TRBJ2-6, the full variable domain is EAGVAQSPRYKIIEKRQSVAFWCNPISGHATLYWYQQILGQGPKLLIQFQNNGVVDDSQLPKDRFSAERLKGVDSTLKIQPAKLEDSAVYLCASSLYRGSPSGANVLTFGAGSRLTVL.